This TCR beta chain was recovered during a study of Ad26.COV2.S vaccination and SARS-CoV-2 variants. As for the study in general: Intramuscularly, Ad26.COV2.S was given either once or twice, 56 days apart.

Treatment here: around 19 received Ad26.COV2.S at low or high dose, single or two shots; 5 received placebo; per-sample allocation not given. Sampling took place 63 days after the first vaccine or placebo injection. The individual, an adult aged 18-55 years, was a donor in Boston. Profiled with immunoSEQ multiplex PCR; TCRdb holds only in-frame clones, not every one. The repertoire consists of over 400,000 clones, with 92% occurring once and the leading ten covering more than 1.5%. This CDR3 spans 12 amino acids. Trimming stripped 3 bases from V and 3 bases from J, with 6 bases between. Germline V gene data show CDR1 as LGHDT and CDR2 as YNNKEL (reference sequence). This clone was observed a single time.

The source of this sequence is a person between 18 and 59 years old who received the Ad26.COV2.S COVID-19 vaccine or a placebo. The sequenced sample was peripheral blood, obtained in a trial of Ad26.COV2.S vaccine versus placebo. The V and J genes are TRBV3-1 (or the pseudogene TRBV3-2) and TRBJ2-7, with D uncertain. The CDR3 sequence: CASSHASYEQYF. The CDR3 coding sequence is TGTGCCAGCAGCCACGCTAGCTACGAGCAGTACTTC.